The source of this T cell receptor (beta chain) is a study of human T cells and chemical hapten exposure. The CDR3 is made up of 13 amino acids. Germline V gene lookup returns CDR1 SQVTM and CDR2 ANQGSEA. V lost 3 bases to trimming and J lost 0 bases, with 5 bases between them. TCRdb itself ran the RACE reads through MiXCR, one entry per CDR3 protein. The table has some 180,000 distinct CDR3 sequences, around 25% seen once. Sample time point: patch test 3, about 24 weeks after DPC sensitization. Treatment in this sample: therapeutic diphenylcyclopropenone sensitization with weekly scalp DPC. This TCR derives from a middle-aged woman with alopecia areata. Some clones in this sample may be carry-over from other donors' samples. The gene calls are TRBV29-1 and TRBJ2-2; TRBD2 is a possible D gene (5 bases). Sequenced here: whole blood, sampled in connection with sensitization to the hapten diphenylcyclopropenone (DPC). CDR3 nucleotides: TGCAGCGTTGATAGCGCGAACACCGGGGAGCTGTTTTTT. This encodes CSVDSANTGELFF.